A selection of T cell receptor beta chains follows, all from one sample in a study of blood T cells in healthy people across ages. TCRdb reprocessed the 5' RACE reads with MiXCR, giving one entry per CDR3 protein. The sample lists 450,000 to 600,000 distinct CDR3 sequences; about 26% were seen once. These data were likewise used in another study, on T cells of mothers and their children.

The sample consisted of blood. The receptors were gathered from a boy aged 2 to 10 in good health. Each CDR3 is given with its conserved first and last residue. Each record gives: V gene, J gene, D gene, clone size, CDR3 protein, CDR3 DNA. D genes are given only for firm matches. Expanded clones get a size class; other rows say once, few or many, or leave the size out.

V: TRBV20-1
J: TRBJ2-1
D: TRBD2
size: few
CDR3: CSARDPTQGGTSGSKGLYNEQFF
DNA: TGCAGTGCTAGAGATCCGACGCAGGGTGGGACTAGCGGGAGTAAGGGGCTCTACAATGAGCAGTTCTTC

V: TRBV10-3
J: TRBJ1-2
D: NA
size: many
CDR3: CAISDGGGNYGYTF
DNA: TGTGCCATCAGTGACGGCGGGGGTAACTATGGCTACACCTTC

V: TRBV20-1
J: TRBJ1-1
D: NA
size: few
CDR3: CSARDPPRENTEAFF
DNA: TGCAGTGCTAGAGATCCTCCGAGGGAGAACACTGAAGCTTTCTTT

V: TRBV28
J: TRBJ1-2
D: NA
size: few
CDR3: CASRLNGYRGYTF
DNA: TGTGCCAGCAGGTTGAATGGATACAGGGGCTACACCTTC

V: TRBV7-9
J: TRBJ2-3
D: NA
size: NA
CDR3: CASSPQPDTQYF
DNA: TGTGCCAGCAGCCCCCAGCCAGATACGCAGTATTTT

V: TRBV9
J: TRBJ2-7
D: NA
size: few
CDR3: CASSLGVMGSYEQYF
DNA: TGTGCCAGCAGCCTGGGGGTGATGGGCTCCTACGAGCAGTACTTC

V: TRBV20-1
J: TRBJ2-5
D: NA
size: NA
CDR3: CSARAAGGGETQYF
DNA: TGCAGTGCTAGAGCCGCAGGCGGAGGGGAGACCCAGTACTTC

V: TRBV7-2
J: TRBJ1-1
D: NA
size: few
CDR3: CASSQTWRVVNTEAFF
DNA: TGTGCCAGCAGCCAGACATGGCGGGTAGTGAACACTGAAGCTTTCTTT

V: TRBV7-2
J: TRBJ2-5
D: TRBD2
size: few
CDR3: CASSSHQGLAGVGGTQYF
DNA: TGTGCCAGCAGCAGCCACCAGGGACTAGCGGGAGTAGGGGGGACCCAGTACTTC

V: TRBV25-1
J: TRBJ2-3
D: NA
size: NA
CDR3: CATTRGLDTQYF
DNA: TGTGCCACCACCCGCGGACTGGATACGCAGTATTTT

V: TRBV9
J: TRBJ2-3
D: NA
size: few
CDR3: CASSVGASDGTDTQYF
DNA: TGTGCCAGCAGCGTAGGGGCTAGCGATGGCACAGATACGCAGTATTTT

V: TRBV7-9
J: TRBJ1-1
D: NA
size: NA
CDR3: CASRKTQREAFF
DNA: TGTGCCAGCAGAAAAACACAGCGTGAAGCTTTCTTT

V: TRBV9
J: TRBJ2-5
D: TRBD1
size: NA
CDR3: CASSESGAPGGETQYF
DNA: TGTGCCAGCAGCGAGTCAGGGGCCCCAGGGGGAGAGACCCAGTACTTC

V: TRBV2
J: TRBJ2-5
D: NA
size: few
CDR3: CASSVEQGGETQYF
DNA: TGTGCCAGCAGTGTTGAACAGGGAGGAGAGACCCAGTACTTC

V: TRBV7-2
J: TRBJ2-7
D: NA
size: NA
CDR3: CASSNDSSYEQYF
DNA: TGTGCCAGCAGTAACGACAGTTCCTACGAGCAGTACTTC

V: TRBV29-1
J: TRBJ2-1
D: TRBD1
size: few
CDR3: CSASGGLKNEQFF
DNA: TGCAGCGCCTCAGGGGGTCTAAAAAATGAGCAGTTCTTC

V: TRBV7-9
J: TRBJ1-4
D: TRBD1
size: NA
CDR3: CASSPDRASTYKLFF
DNA: TGTGCCAGCAGCCCCGACAGGGCCTCAACGTATAAACTGTTTTTT

V: TRBV20-1
J: TRBJ2-5
D: NA
size: NA
CDR3: CSARALKDPLGETQYF
DNA: TGCAGTGCTAGAGCTTTAAAGGACCCCCTCGGAGAGACCCAGTACTTC

V: TRBV2
J: TRBJ2-1
D: TRBD2
size: NA
CDR3: CASQDVGLADNEQFF
DNA: TGTGCCAGCCAGGATGTGGGACTAGCGGACAATGAGCAGTTCTTC

V: TRBV18
J: TRBJ1-3
D: NA
size: NA
CDR3: CASSPGERSGNTIYF
DNA: TGTGCCAGCTCACCAGGCGAACGCTCTGGAAACACCATATATTTT

V: TRBV5-5
J: TRBJ2-7
D: NA
size: NA
CDR3: CASSHRDTYEQYF
DNA: TGTGCCAGCAGCCACCGGGACACCTACGAGCAGTACTTC

V: TRBV7-2
J: TRBJ2-3
D: NA
size: few
CDR3: CASSLGSFRGIMADTQYF
DNA: TGTGCCAGCAGCTTAGGCTCCTTTCGGGGGATAATGGCAGATACGCAGTATTTT

V: TRBV29-1
J: TRBJ1-4
D: NA
size: NA
CDR3: CSVRATRGTNEKLFF
DNA: TGCAGCGTAAGGGCCACACGGGGAACTAATGAAAAACTGTTTTTT

V: TRBV5-5
J: TRBJ1-1
D: NA
size: few
CDR3: CASSFNRRNTEAFF
DNA: TGTGCCAGCAGCTTTAACAGAAGGAACACTGAAGCCTTCTTT

V: TRBV6-5
J: TRBJ2-1
D: TRBD2
size: NA
CDR3: CASSYSFVGTKYNEQFF
DNA: TGTGCCAGCAGTTACTCTTTTGTGGGGACTAAATACAATGAGCAGTTCTTC

V: TRBV4-1
J: TRBJ1-2
D: NA
size: NA
CDR3: CASSQEGQRNYGYTF
DNA: TGCGCCAGCAGCCAAGAGGGGCAGCGGAACTATGGCTACACCTTC

V: TRBV6-2/TRBV6-3
J: TRBJ2-7
D: NA
size: NA
CDR3: CASSYRTPLANYEQYF
DNA: TGTGCCAGCAGTTACCGGACTCCACTGGCCAACTACGAGCAGTACTTC

V: TRBV12-3/TRBV12-4
J: TRBJ2-7
D: TRBD2
size: NA
CDR3: CASSFNSGRGEQYF
DNA: TGTGCCAGCAGTTTTAATAGCGGGAGGGGCGAGCAGTACTTC

V: TRBV5-4
J: TRBJ2-1
D: TRBD1
size: few
CDR3: CASSLDLRDSSYNEQFF
DNA: TGTGCCAGCAGCTTGGATCTTAGGGACAGCTCCTACAATGAGCAGTTCTTC

V: TRBV6-2/TRBV6-3
J: TRBJ2-1
D: NA
size: NA
CDR3: CASSPRWDNEQFF
DNA: TGTGCCAGCAGTCCAAGGTGGGACAATGAGCAGTTCTTC

V: TRBV3-1
J: TRBJ1-3
D: NA
size: few
CDR3: CASSQVGLSGNTIYF
DNA: TGTGCCAGCAGCCAAGTAGGGCTATCTGGAAACACCATATATTTT